This T cell receptor beta chain was obtained from a study of post-analysis software for immune sequencing data. Study-wide background: Patients with relapsing-remitting, secondary progressive and progressive-relapsing multiple sclerosis courses were all represented.

CDR1 is SGHVS, CDR2 FNYEAQ, per germline. This CDR3 is built from 13 residues. Trimming removed 4 bases from V and 3 bases from J, with 9 bases in between. Built from TCR beta cDNA, the libraries had unique molecular identifiers in them. With roughly 1 to 11 million T cells as the source, a few hundred thousand cDNA molecules resulted. One entry per CDR3 protein results from TCRdb running MiXCR on the PCR reads. The sample records roughly 800,000 distinct CDR3 sequences, 46% being singletons. In regard to this clonotype: The antigen is undetermined.

Points from the study as a whole: Same-batch preparations were strongly co-clustered by F measure. When patients were compared with controls, 5 or 6 TRBV segments were more frequent, TRBV5-6, TRBV5-1 and TRBV20-1 among them.

The V and J genes are TRBV7-6 and TRBJ2-5; no clear D. This clonotype was obtained from a girl between 10 and 17 years old with multiple sclerosis. The sequenced material came from blood. CDR3 DNA sequence: TGTGCCAGCAGCTCTGCCCTCAAAGAGACCCAGTACTTC. It codes for CASSSALKETQYF.